These 5 T cell receptor beta chains originate from one sample sequenced in a study of T cell responses to AZD1222 COVID-19 vaccine. Method: immunoSEQ multiplex PCR; TCRdb's copy keeps in-frame clones and lacks some. This sample yields roughly 140,000 clones, of which 75% to 90% are seen a single time; roughly 4% belongs to the top ten. Sequenced here: peripheral blood, sampled on day 0 of MenACWY control vaccination. The receptors come from an adult in good health.

V is TRBV5-1 and J is TRBJ1-1, with D maybe TRBD1 (5 bases). CDR3 length: 14 amino acids. V gave up 6 bases and J gave up 1 base, with 13 bases separating them. The germline CDR1 and CDR2 sequences are SGHRS and YFSETQ. The DNA for the CDR3 is TGCGCCAGCAAACTACAGGCCTCGAACACTGAAGCTTTCTTT. As protein: CASKLQASNTEAFF.

The chain recombines TRBV7-2 with TRBJ1-6; 8 bases fit TRBD1. V lost 5 bases to trimming and J lost 7 bases; unmatched junction nucleotides: 7. CDR1 SGHTA and CDR2 FQGNSA come from the germline V gene. The CDR3 spans 15 residues. This CDR3 is CASSPGQGPNSPLHF. The DNA of the CDR3 is TGTGCCAGCAGCCCCGGACAGGGCCCCAATTCACCCCTCCACTTT.

The chain carries TRBV2 and TRBJ2-7; D remains unclear. Germline assignment: CDR1 SNHLY and CDR2 FYNNEI. CDR3 length equals 11 residues. V dropped 3 bases and J dropped 7 bases, with 7 bases sitting between them. The CDR3: CASSDWAEQYF. The CDR3 DNA reads TGTGCCAGCAGTGATTGGGCGGAGCAGTACTTC.

The rearrangement joins TRBV6-6 to TRBJ1-1; possible D gene TRBD1, 6 bases. There are 14 residues in the CDR3. The germline gives CDR1 MNHNY, CDR2 SVGAGI (reference sequence). The V end was cut by 4 bases, the J end by 4 bases, with 13 bases between. DNA of the CDR3: TGTGCCAGCAGTTCTTCCGGGGGGGCCACTGAAGCTTTCTTT. This codes for CASSSSGGATEAFF.

V is TRBV27 and J is TRBJ1-1; D not certain. The CDR3 is 14 amino acids. Germline CDR1 reads MNHEY; CDR2 reads SMNVEV (reference sequence). V was clipped by 2 bases and J by 4 bases, with 11 bases between them. The CDR3 sequence: CASSLRRVGTEAFF. For the CDR3, the DNA is TGTGCCAGCAGTTTACGAAGGGTCGGCACTGAAGCTTTCTTT.